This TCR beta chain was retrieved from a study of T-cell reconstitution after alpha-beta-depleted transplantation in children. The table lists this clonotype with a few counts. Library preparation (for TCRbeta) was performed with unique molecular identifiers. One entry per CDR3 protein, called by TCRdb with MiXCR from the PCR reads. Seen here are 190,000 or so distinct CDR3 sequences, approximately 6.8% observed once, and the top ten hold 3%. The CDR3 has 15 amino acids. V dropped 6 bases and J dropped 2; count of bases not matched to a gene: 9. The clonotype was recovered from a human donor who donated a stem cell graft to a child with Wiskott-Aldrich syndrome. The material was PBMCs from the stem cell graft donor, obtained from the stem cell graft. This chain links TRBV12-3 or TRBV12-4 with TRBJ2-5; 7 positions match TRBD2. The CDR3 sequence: CASSISSSGQETQYF. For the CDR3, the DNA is TGTGCCAGCAGCATCAGCTCTAGCGGACAAGAGACCCAGTACTTC.